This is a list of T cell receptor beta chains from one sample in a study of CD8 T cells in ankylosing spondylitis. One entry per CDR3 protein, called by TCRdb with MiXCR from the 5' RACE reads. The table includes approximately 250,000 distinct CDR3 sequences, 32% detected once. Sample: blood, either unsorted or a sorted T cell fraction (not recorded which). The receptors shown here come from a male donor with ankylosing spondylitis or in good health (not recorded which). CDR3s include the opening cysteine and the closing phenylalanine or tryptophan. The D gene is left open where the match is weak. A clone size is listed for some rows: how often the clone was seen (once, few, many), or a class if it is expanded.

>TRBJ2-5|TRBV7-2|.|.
TGTGCCAGCAGCCCTTCAGGGTTGGAGACCCAGTACTTC
CASSPSGLETQYF
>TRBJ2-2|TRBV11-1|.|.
TGTGCCAGCAGCTTAGTCGGCGACCAGAACACCGGGGAGCTGTTTTTT
CASSLVGDQNTGELFF
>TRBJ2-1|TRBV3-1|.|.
TGTGCAGGGGACAATGAGCAGTTCTTC
CAGDNEQFF
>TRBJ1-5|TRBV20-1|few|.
TGCAGTGCTAGAGCAGGGGCGGAATCGAGCAATCAGCCCCAGCATTTT
CSARAGAESSNQPQHF
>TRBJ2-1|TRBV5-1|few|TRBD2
TGCGCCAGCATAAAGGACGGGGGGAGGAGTGAGCAGTTCTTC
CASIKDGGRSEQFF
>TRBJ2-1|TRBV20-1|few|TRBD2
TGCAGTGCTAGCGTGCGCGGGGGGTTTTACAATGAGCAGTTCTTC
CSASVRGGFYNEQFF
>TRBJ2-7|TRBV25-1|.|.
TGTGCCAGCAGTGAACGGACAGACTACGAGCAGTACTTC
CASSERTDYEQYF
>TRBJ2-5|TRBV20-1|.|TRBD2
TGCAGTGCTAGATCCGGGGGGGCCCCAGAGACCCAGTACTTC
CSARSGGAPETQYF
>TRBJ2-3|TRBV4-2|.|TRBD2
TGTGCCAGCAGCCATCTAGCGGGGAGAACCTTAGACCATACGCAGTATTTT
CASSHLAGRTLDHTQYF
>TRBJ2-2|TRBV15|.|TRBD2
TGTGCCACCAGCACTAGCGGGGGGCCGAACACCGGGGAGCTGTTTTTT
CATSTSGGPNTGELFF
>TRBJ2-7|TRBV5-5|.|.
TGTGCCAGCAGCTTAGGGAGACCATACGAGCAGTACTTC
CASSLGRPYEQYF
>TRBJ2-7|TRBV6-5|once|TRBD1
TGTGCCAGCAGTTCGGACAGGGTACACGAGCAGTACTTC
CASSSDRVHEQYF
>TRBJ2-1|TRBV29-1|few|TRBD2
TGCAGCGTTGAAGGCGGGGGGGCTGACCACAATGAGCAGTTCTTC
CSVEGGGADHNEQFF
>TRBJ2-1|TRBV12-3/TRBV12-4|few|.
TGTGCCAGCAGTTTGCAAGTCAATGAGCAGTTCTTC
CASSLQVNEQFF
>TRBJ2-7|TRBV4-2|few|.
TGTGCCAGCAGCCAAGGTCCCCCTCTTGGGGAGCAGTACTTC
CASSQGPPLGEQYF
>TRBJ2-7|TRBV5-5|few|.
TGTGCCAGTTCGACGGGGAGATCCTACGAGCAGTACTTC
CASSTGRSYEQYF
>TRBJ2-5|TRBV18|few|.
TGTGCCAGCTCACCGAGGACATTAACTGGAGAGACCCAGTACTTC
CASSPRTLTGETQYF
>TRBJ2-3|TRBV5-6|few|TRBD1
TGTGCCAGCAGCTTCGCTGGGACAGCCACAGATACGCAGTATTTT
CASSFAGTATDTQYF
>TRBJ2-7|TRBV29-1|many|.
TGCAGCGTCACCCGGGAAAACTACGAGCAGTACTTC
CSVTRENYEQYF
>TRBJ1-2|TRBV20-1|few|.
TGCAGTGCTCAGAGGTCAATGGGTGGCTACACCTTC
CSAQRSMGGYTF
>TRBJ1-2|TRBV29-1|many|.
TGCAGCGTTGAAGAAGCCCGGGCCGGGGCGCGTCATGGCTACACCTTC
CSVEEARAGARHGYTF
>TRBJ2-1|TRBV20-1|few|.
TGCAGTGCTAGAGCACCAACCCAGGGGATGGGCAATGAGCAGTTCTTC
CSARAPTQGMGNEQFF
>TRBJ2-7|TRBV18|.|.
TGTGCCAGCTCACCGGCTATGGGGCGCGAGCAGTACTTC
CASSPAMGREQYF
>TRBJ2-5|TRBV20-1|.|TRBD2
TGCAGTGCTAGAGACCCGGGAGGGGAGGAGACCCAGTACTTC
CSARDPGGEETQYF
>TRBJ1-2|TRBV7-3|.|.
TGTGCCAGCAGCTTGGACGGGAAAGGCTATGGCTACACCTTC
CASSLDGKGYGYTF
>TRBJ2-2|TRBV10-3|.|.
TGTGCCATCAGTGAAACGGGGGAGGCCGGGGAGCTGTTTTTT
CAISETGEAGELFF
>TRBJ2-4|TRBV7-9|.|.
TGTGCCAGCAGCCCCGGACAAGCCAAAAACATTCAGTACTTC
CASSPGQAKNIQYF
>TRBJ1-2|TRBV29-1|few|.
TGCAGCGTTGCCGGGAAATATGGCTACACCTTC
CSVAGKYGYTF
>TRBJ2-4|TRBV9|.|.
TGTGCCAGCAGCGGACAGGGACTCCTGACAAACATTCAGTACTTC
CASSGQGLLTNIQYF
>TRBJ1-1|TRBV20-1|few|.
TGCAGTGCCCGCCCGAAGGGGATTGAAGCTTTCTTT
CSARPKGIEAFF
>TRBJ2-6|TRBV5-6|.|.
TGTGCCAGCAGCTTGGAGGGACGTCCCTCTGGGGCCAACGTCCTGACTTTC
CASSLEGRPSGANVLTF
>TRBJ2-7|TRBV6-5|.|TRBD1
TGTGCCAGCAGTTATTGGCAGGGGGACGAGCAGTACTTC
CASSYWQGDEQYF
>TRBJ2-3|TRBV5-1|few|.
TGCGCCAGCAGCTTCGGGCGGGAAAGGGCAGATACGCAGTATTTT
CASSFGRERADTQYF
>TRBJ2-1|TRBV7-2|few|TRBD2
TGTGCCAGCAGCTTGCAACCCGGGACTAACGCACAAGAGCAGTTCTTC
CASSLQPGTNAQEQFF
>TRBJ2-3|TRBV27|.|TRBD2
TGTGCCAGCAGGACTAGCGGGGGGTTCACAGATACGCAGTATTTT
CASRTSGGFTDTQYF
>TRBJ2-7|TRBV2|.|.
TGTGCCAGCAGTGAAGAGGGGGACCCCGAGCAGTACTTC
CASSEEGDPEQYF
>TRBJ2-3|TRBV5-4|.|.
TGTGCCAGCAGCTTGGACAGAACCACAGATACGCAGTATTTT
CASSLDRTTDTQYF
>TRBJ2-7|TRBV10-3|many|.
TGTGCCATCAGTGACAGACTATCAATTTACGAGCAGTACTTC
CAISDRLSIYEQYF
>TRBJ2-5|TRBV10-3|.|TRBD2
TGTGCCATCAGCCTAGCGGGGGCCCAACAAGAGACCCAGTACTTC
CAISLAGAQQETQYF
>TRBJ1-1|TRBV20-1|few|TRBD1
TGCAGTGCCAGACAGGGGGTGAACACTGAAGCTTTCTTT
CSARQGVNTEAFF
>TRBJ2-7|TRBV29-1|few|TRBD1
TGCAGCGCCCTGACAGGGGGCGAGCAGTACTTC
CSALTGGEQYF
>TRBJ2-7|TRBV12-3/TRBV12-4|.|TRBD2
TGTGCCAGCAGTTTAGCGGGCGGGGGTGCCTACGAGCAGTACTTC
CASSLAGGGAYEQYF
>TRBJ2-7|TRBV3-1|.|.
TGTGCCAGTCACGGTAGTAACTACGAGCAGTACTTC
CASHGSNYEQYF
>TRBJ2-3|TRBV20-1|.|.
TGCAGTGCTAGGATAGCGAGCACAGATACGCAGTATTTT
CSARIASTDTQYF
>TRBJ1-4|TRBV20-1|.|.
TGCAGTGCTAGGGCCCCCCCAGGGACTAATGAAAAACTGTTTTTT
CSARAPPGTNEKLFF
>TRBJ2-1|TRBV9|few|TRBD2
TGTGCCAGCAGCGTTCGCGGGCAACTAGCGGGGGCTTTTAATTCCTACAATGAGCAGTTCTTC
CASSVRGQLAGAFNSYNEQFF
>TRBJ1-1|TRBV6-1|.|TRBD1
TGTGCCAGCAGTACAACAGGGGAGGTAACTGAAGCTTTCTTT
CASSTTGEVTEAFF
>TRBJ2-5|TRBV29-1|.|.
TGCAGCGTTGACGGTGGACTCAAGTACCAAGAGACCCAGTACTTC
CSVDGGLKYQETQYF
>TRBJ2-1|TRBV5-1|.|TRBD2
TGCGCCAGCAGCGGGAGGGAGGGAGTCAATGAGCAGTTCTTC
CASSGREGVNEQFF
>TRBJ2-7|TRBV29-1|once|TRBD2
TGCAGCGTTGAAGATCCGGGAGGCGAGCAGTACTTC
CSVEDPGGEQYF
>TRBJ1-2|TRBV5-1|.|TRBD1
TGCGCCAGCAGCTTGGTGGGGACAGGGGGGCACGGCTACACCTTC
CASSLVGTGGHGYTF
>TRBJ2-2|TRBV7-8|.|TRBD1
TGTGCCAGCAGCCTCTGGGACAGCCTGAACACCGGGGAGCTGTTTTTT
CASSLWDSLNTGELFF
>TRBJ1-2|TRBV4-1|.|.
TGCGCCAGCAGCCCTAGGGGGGTCTACTATGGCTACACCTTC
CASSPRGVYYGYTF
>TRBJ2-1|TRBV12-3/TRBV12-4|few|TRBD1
TGTGCCAGCAGTACCTTAGGGGGCTACACTTACAATGAGCAGTTCTTC
CASSTLGGYTYNEQFF
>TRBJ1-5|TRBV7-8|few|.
TGTGCCAGCAGCCAGACGGAGGCAAGGGGTTTATGGCCCCAGCATTTT
CASSQTEARGLWPQHF